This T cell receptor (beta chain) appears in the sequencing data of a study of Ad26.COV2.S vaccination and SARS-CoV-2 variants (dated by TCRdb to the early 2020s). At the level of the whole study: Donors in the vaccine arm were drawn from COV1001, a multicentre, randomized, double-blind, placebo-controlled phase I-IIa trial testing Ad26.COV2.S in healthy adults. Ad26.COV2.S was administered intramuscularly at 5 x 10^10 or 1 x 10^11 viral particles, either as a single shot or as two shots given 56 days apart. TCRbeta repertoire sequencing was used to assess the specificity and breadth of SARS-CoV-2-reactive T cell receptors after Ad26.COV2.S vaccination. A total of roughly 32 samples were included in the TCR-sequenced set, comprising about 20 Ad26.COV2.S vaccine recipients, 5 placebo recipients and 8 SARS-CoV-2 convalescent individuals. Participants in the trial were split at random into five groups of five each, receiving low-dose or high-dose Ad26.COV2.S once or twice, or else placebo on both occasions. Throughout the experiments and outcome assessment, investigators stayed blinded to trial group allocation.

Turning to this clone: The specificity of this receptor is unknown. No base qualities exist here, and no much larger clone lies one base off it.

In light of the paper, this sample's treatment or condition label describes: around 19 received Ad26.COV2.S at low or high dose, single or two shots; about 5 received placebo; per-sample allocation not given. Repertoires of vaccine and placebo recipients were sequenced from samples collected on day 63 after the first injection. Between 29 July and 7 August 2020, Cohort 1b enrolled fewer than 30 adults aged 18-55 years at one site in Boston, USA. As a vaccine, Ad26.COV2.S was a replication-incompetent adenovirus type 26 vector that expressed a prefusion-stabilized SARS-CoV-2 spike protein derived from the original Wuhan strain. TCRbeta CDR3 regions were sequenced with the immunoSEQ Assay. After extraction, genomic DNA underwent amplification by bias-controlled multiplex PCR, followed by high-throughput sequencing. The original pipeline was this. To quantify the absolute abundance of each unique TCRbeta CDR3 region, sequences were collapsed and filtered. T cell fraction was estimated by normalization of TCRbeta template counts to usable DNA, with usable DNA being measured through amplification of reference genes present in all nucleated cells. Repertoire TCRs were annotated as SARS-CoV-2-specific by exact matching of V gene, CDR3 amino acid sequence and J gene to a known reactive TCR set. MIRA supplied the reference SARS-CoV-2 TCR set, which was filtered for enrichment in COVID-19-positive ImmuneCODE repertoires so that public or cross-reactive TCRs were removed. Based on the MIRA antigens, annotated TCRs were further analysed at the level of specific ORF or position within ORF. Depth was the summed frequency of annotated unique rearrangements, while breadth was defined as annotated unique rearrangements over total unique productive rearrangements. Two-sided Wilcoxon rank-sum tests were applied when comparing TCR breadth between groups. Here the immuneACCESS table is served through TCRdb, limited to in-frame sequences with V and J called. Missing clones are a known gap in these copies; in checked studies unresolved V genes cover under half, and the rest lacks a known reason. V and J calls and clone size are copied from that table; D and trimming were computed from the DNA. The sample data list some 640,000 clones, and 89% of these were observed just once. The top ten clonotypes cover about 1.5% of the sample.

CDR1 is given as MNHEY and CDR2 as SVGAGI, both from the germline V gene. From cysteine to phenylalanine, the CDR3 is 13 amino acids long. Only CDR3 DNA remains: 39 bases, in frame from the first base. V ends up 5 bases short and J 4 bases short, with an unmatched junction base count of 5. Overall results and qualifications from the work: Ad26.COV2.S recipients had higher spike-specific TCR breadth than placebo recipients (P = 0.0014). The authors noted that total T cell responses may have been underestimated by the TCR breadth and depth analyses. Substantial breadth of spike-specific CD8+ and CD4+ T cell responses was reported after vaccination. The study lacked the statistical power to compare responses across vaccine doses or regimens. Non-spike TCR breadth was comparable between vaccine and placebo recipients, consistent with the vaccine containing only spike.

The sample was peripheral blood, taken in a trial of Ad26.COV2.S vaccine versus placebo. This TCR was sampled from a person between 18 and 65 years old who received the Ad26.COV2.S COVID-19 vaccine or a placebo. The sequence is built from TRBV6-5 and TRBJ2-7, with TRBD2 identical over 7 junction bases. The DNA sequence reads TGTGCCAGCAGTAACGTGGGACTATACGAGCAGTACTTC. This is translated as CASSNVGLYEQYF.